This is a list of T cell receptor beta chains from one sample in a study of shared clonotypes between healthy human individuals. The assay was immunoSEQ multiplex PCR, and TCRdb's table has in-frame clones only and misses some. The data contain approximately 1.9 million clones, approximately 92% of them singletons. Sequenced sample: naive CD8+ T cells from PBMCs. The receptors were sampled from a man between 18 and 29 years old in good health. Some clones in this sample may be carry-over from other donors' samples. The CDR3 runs from the conserved cysteine through the conserved F or W. The D gene is left open where the match is weak. Some rows have no size entry. The others give once, few or many, or a class for an expanded clone.

>TRBD1|15|.|TRBV7-9|TRBJ1-6
TGTGCCAGCAGCTTAGGGGGACAGGGTAATTCACCCCTCCACTTT
CASSLGGQGNSPLHF
>.|15|.|TRBV5-5|TRBJ2-7
TGTGCCAGCAGCTTGTTCGGGGCGAGCTCCTACGAGCAGTACTTC
CASSLFGASSYEQYF
>.|16|.|TRBV6-1|TRBJ2-1
TGTGCCAGCAGTGAATTCCCGGCGCCGCGGCACAATGAGCAGTTCTTC
CASSEFPAPRHNEQFF
>.|14|.|TRBV7-6|TRBJ1-1
TGTGCCAGCAGCGATCTAGGAGGGAACACTGAAGCTTTCTTT
CASSDLGGNTEAFF
>.|14|.|TRBV4-1|TRBJ2-4
TGCGCCAGCAGCCAATGGTACGGCCAAAACATTCAGTACTTC
CASSQWYGQNIQYF
>TRBD2|14|.|TRBV27|TRBJ2-7
TGTGCCAGCACCACGGGAGGGCCGATCTACGAGCAGTACTTC
CASTTGGPIYEQYF
>.|18|.|TRBV19|TRBJ2-4
TGTGCCAGTAGTATCACGGTCGGGCAGGGCATAGCCAAAAACATTCAGTACTTC
CASSITVGQGIAKNIQYF
>.|13|.|TRBV7-8|TRBJ2-7
TGTGCCAGCAGCTTGCGCAAGGACTACGAGCAGTACTTC
CASSLRKDYEQYF
>TRBD1|17|.|TRBV9|TRBJ2-2
TGTGCCAGCAGCCAACCACCGGGACAGGGACTTACCGGGGAGCTGTTTTTT
CASSQPPGQGLTGELFF
>TRBD1|14|.|TRBV2|TRBJ1-2
TGTGCCAGCACCCACAGGGGCTTGAACTATGGCTACACCTTC
CASTHRGLNYGYTF
>TRBD2|20|.|TRBV14|TRBJ2-7
TGTGCCAGCAGCCAAGATCGGATAGCGGGAGGGCCTCTCCCCTTCCACGAGCAGTACTTC
CASSQDRIAGGPLPFHEQYF
>.|15|.|TRBV6-5|TRBJ1-1
TGTGCCAGCAGTTACTCATTGACGGCAGGAACTGAAGCTTTCTTT
CASSYSLTAGTEAFF
>TRBD1|13|.|TRBV29-1|TRBJ1-2
TGCAGCGTCTTTGGACAGGGGATAGATGGCTACACCTTC
CSVFGQGIDGYTF
>TRBD1|14|few|TRBV27|TRBJ2-7
TGTGCCAGCAGTCCACGGACAGGGGCCTACGAGCAGTACTTC
CASSPRTGAYEQYF
>.|15|once|TRBV4-3|TRBJ2-7
TGCGCCAGCAGCCAAGATAGCGGCAGCTCCTACGAGCAGTACTTC
CASSQDSGSSYEQYF
>.|13|.|TRBV28|TRBJ2-7
TGTGCCAGCAGTTTAACGGCGGTCGGAGAGCAGTACTTC
CASSLTAVGEQYF
>.|11|.|TRBV10-3|TRBJ1-1
TGTGCCATCAGCCGCGGGACTGAAGCTTTCTTT
CAISRGTEAFF
>.|14|.|TRBV5-1|TRBJ2-1
TGCGCCAGCAGCCCCCGGACAGTCCTCGATGAGCAGTTCTTC
CASSPRTVLDEQFF
>.|17|.|TRBV19|TRBJ1-2
TGTGCCAGTAGTCCCGGTCCTAGCTCAATTTCGGCCTATGGCTACACCTTC
CASSPGPSSISAYGYTF
>.|13|.|TRBV25-1|TRBJ1-6
TGTGCCAGCAGTGAAGAACGATATTCACCCCTCCACTTT
CASSEERYSPLHF
>.|17|.|TRBV7-8|TRBJ2-3
TGTGCCAGCAGCTTAGCCCCCGGTCCCTTTAGCACAGATACGCAGTATTTT
CASSLAPGPFSTDTQYF
>TRBD2|16|.|TRBV27|TRBJ2-1
TGTGCCAGCAGTTGGAGTAGCGGGGAATCCTACAATGAGCAGTTCTTC
CASSWSSGESYNEQFF
>TRBD2|16|.|TRBV9|TRBJ2-1
TGTGCCAGCAGCACCTCAGCGGGAGAGGGAACCCTGGGGCAGTTCTTC
CASSTSAGEGTLGQFF
>TRBD1|19|.|TRBV9|TRBJ2-1
TGTGCCAGCAGCGTCCGGGACAGGGGAAGAGACGCGAAGGAAGATGAGCAGTTCTTC
CASSVRDRGRDAKEDEQFF
>TRBD2|14|.|TRBV7-3|TRBJ2-1
TGTGCCAGCAGTCATAGCGGGGGAAACAATGAGCAGTTCTTC
CASSHSGGNNEQFF
>TRBD1|16|.|TRBV7-9|TRBJ2-7
TGTGCCAGCAGCTACCCCACCGGGACAGGGCGGTACGAGCAGTACTTC
CASSYPTGTGRYEQYF
>.|13|.|TRBV27|TRBJ2-2
TGTGCCAGCACAAGTACGAACACCGGGGAGCTGTTTTTT
CASTSTNTGELFF
>.|15|.|TRBV7-9|TRBJ2-7
TGTGCCAGCAGCTTTGTCGGGGCCAGGGAGGACGAGCAGTACTTC
CASSFVGAREDEQYF
>.|16|.|TRBV7-9|TRBJ2-7
TGTGCCAGCAGCTTACAGCCCGCCACGACGACCTACGAGCAGTACTTC
CASSLQPATTTYEQYF
>.|15|.|TRBV7-6|TRBJ2-1
TGTGCCAGCAGCTTATTGAGACGGCCTGACGATGAGCAGTTCTTC
CASSLLRRPDDEQFF
>TRBD2|15|once|TRBV27|TRBJ2-3
TGTGCCAGCAGTCCTAGCGGGTATAGCATAGATACGCAGTATTTT
CASSPSGYSIDTQYF
>TRBD1|16|.|TRBV27|TRBJ1-4
TGTGCCAGCAGTTTATCGGCCGGGACAGGGATCGGAAAACTGTTTTTT
CASSLSAGTGIGKLFF
>.|15|.|TRBV27|TRBJ1-5
TGTGCCAGCAGCCGAGAGCAGGGAGGCAATCAGCCCCAGCATTTT
CASSREQGGNQPQHF
>.|16|.|TRBV4-1|TRBJ2-7
TGCGCCAGCAGCCAAGAGGCCGGGACAAGCGGTTGGGAGCAGTACTTC
CASSQEAGTSGWEQYF
>.|13|.|TRBV28|TRBJ2-1
TGTGCCAGCACCCCCAGCTCCTACAATGAGCAGTTCTTC
CASTPSSYNEQFF
>TRBD1|13|few|TRBV6-5|TRBJ1-2
TGTGCCAGCCGTACCTCCGGGACAGGGGGCTACACCTTC
CASRTSGTGGYTF
>.|17|.|TRBV28|TRBJ1-1
TGTGCCAGCAGTTTAGGGCCAGGCACAACTTTGAACACTGAAGCTTTCTTT
CASSLGPGTTLNTEAFF
>.|12|once|TRBV29-1|TRBJ1-1
TGCAGCGCCAGGAGGCCTAACACTGAAGCTTTCTTT
CSARRPNTEAFF
>.|14|.|TRBV27|TRBJ1-1
TGTGCCAGCAGCCCTACCATCGGAGGCACTGAAGCTTTCTTT
CASSPTIGGTEAFF
>.|13|.|TRBV7-2|TRBJ2-7
TGTGCCAGCAGCTTCCACAGGGACTACGAGCAGTACTTC
CASSFHRDYEQYF
>.|15|few|TRBV2|TRBJ1-5
TGTGCCAGCAGCTACCAGCTGGATAGCAATCAGCCCCAGCATTTT
CASSYQLDSNQPQHF
>TRBD2|16|.|TRBV7-2|TRBJ2-3
TGTGCCAGCAGGTCCCGACTAGCGGGAAACACAGATACGCAGTATTTT
CASRSRLAGNTDTQYF
>.|13|.|TRBV6-1|TRBJ2-7
TGTGCCAGCAGTGAGTGGGGATCCTACGAGCAGTACTTC
CASSEWGSYEQYF
>TRBD1|14|.|TRBV7-6|TRBJ2-7
TGTGCCAGCAGCCAAACAGGGGTCCTTTCCGAGCAGTACTTC
CASSQTGVLSEQYF
>.|14|.|TRBV7-8|TRBJ1-2
TGTGCCAGCAGCTTAGTGAGTGCAGGGGATGGCTACACCTTC
CASSLVSAGDGYTF
>.|14|.|TRBV7-9|TRBJ2-5
TGTGCCAGCAGCTTAGGGACGGGCCAAGAGACCCAGTACTTC
CASSLGTGQETQYF
>.|14|.|TRBV6-1|TRBJ1-5
TGTGCCAGCAGTGAACGGGACCCTCCCTGGCCCCAGCATTTT
CASSERDPPWPQHF
>.|16|.|TRBV5-4|TRBJ1-6
TGTGCCAGCAGCCTGCGGCCGAGCTCCTATAATTCACCCCTCCACTTT
CASSLRPSSYNSPLHF
>TRBD2|15|once|TRBV19|TRBJ2-1
TGTGCCAGTAGTGCCGGGACTAGCGGGTACAATGAGCAGTTCTTC
CASSAGTSGYNEQFF
>TRBD2|16|.|TRBV14|TRBJ2-1
TGTGCCAGCAGCCAAGATCTAGCGGGATGGCTCAGTGAGCAGTTCTTC
CASSQDLAGWLSEQFF
>TRBD1|15|.|TRBV7-3|TRBJ2-7
TGTGCCAGCAGCGACCGGGACAGGGGACTCCACGAGCAGTACTTC
CASSDRDRGLHEQYF
>.|19|.|TRBV19|TRBJ1-5
TGTGCCAGTAGTATCTCGCGGACCCACCGTGTTTATAGCAATCAGCCCCAGCATTTT
CASSISRTHRVYSNQPQHF